This T cell receptor (beta chain) was identified in a study of regulatory T cells in long-lasting Graves disease. Arm-PCR of CDR3 regions with iRepertoire HTBI primers generated TCR beta libraries. Via MiXCR, TCRdb re-called the multiplex PCR reads, giving one row per CDR3 protein. The table records roughly 320,000 distinct CDR3 sequences, over 15% of them present only once. This CDR3 has 16 residues. Trimming stripped 0 bases from V and 9 bases from J, with 15 bases between. Germline lookup yields CDR1 KGHSH and CDR2 LQKENI. Time point reported: newly diagnosed GD, antithyroid drugs for less than 3 months. Extracted RNA from PBMCs served as the source of the TCR library. Another study also made use of these data, one on T cells in Graves' hyperthyroidism and ophthalmopathy. In that study: Blood also held most thyroid clonotypes expanded beyond 0.001.

The receptor was derived from a man between 35 and 55 years old with Graves disease. This sample comprised peripheral blood mononuclear cells (PBMCs), obtained at new diagnosis, from a patient treated with antithyroid drugs. The chain links TRBV18 to TRBJ1-6, with D maybe TRBD1 (5 bases). The CDR3 protein is CASSPPNRPEGSPLHF. CDR3 bases: TGTGCCAGCTCACCACCTAACAGGCCCGAAGGTTCACCCCTCCACTTT. Full variable domain (outside the CDR3, taken from reference TRBV18 and TRBJ1-6): NAGVMQNPRHLVRRRGQEARLRCSPMKGHSHVYWYRQLPEEGLKFMVYLQKENIIDESGMPKERFSAEFPKEGPSILRIQQVVRGDSAAYFCASSPPNRPEGSPLHFGNGTRLTVT.